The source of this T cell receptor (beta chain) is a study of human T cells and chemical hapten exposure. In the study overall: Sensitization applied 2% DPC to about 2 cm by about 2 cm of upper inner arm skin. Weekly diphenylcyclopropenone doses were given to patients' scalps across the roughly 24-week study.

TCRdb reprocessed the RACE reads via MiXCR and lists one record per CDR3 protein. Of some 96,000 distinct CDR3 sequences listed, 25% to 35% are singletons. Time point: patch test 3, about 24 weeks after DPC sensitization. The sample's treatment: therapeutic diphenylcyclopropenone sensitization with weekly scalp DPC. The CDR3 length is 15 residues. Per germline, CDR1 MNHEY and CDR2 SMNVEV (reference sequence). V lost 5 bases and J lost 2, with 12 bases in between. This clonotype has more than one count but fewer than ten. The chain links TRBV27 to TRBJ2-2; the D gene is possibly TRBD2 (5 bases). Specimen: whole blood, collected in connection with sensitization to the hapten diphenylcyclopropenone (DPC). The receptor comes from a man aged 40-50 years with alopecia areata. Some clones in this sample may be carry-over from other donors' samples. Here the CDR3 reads CASSPRGSNTGELFF. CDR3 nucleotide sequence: TGTGCCAGCAGTCCCCGGGGATCTAACACCGGGGAGCTGTTTTTT.